These 31 T cell receptor beta chains were sequenced from one sample in a study of radiotherapy plus CTLA-4 blockade in lung cancer. Data came from immunoSEQ multiplex PCR; TCRdb stores just in-frame clones and leaves some out. The sample includes about 100,000 clones, about four fifths of them seen just once. The sample consisted of peripheral blood, taken from a patient treated with radiotherapy plus ipilimumab. Receptors originate from a human donor with non-small cell lung cancer who had stable disease on radiotherapy plus ipilimumab.

The chain is built from TRBV5-1 and TRBJ1-5; 9 bases are shared with TRBD1. The CDR3 contains 15 residues. J lost 3 bases, V lost 0 bases, and 1 base had no gene match. Germline V gene sequence: CDR1 SGHRS, CDR2 YFSETQ. Here the CDR3 reads CASSLGDRANQPQHF. DNA for the CDR3: TGCGCCAGCAGCTTGGGGGACAGGGCCAATCAGCCCCAGCATTTT.

The genes are TRBV7-9 and TRBJ1-5; 8 positions match TRBD1. Trimming cost V 5 bases and J 0 bases; bases outside gene matches: 6. CDR1 and CDR2 from the germline V gene are SEHNR and FQNEAQ (reference sequence). This CDR3 has 16 residues. The CDR3 coding sequence is TGTGCCAGCAGCAAGGGGACAGGCAATAGCAATCAGCCCCAGCATTTT. This codes for CASSKGTGNSNQPQHF.

The gene calls are TRBV5-1 and TRBJ2-3, with 11 bases lining up with TRBD1. Trimming took 0 bases from V and 2 from J; bases not matched to a gene: 8. The CDR3 contains 18 residues. CDR1 is SGHRS, CDR2 YFSETQ, per germline. Written as DNA, the CDR3 is TGCGCCAGCAGCTTGGTTGGGACAGGGGGTCCGCTCACAGATACGCAGTATTTT. Amino acid sequence: CASSLVGTGGPLTDTQYF.

This clone was seen more than once but under ten times. This chain links TRBV7-8 with TRBJ1-1; TRBD1 aligns across 8 bases. The V segment lost 3 bases and the J segment 0 bases; nucleotides outside the gene matches: 6. The CDR3 spans 16 residues. Germline assignment: CDR1 SGHVS and CDR2 FQNEAQ. CDR3 DNA: TGTGCCAGCAGCTTTCCGGGACAGGCGATGAACACTGAAGCTTTCTTT. Amino acids: CASSFPGQAMNTEAFF.

This rearrangement joins TRBV5-1 to TRBJ2-5, with 8 bases that match TRBD2. The CDR3 extends over 15 amino acids. In germline, CDR1 is SGHRS, CDR2 YFSETQ. V was clipped by 4 bases and J by 1 base; unmatched bases: 6. Here the CDR3 DNA reads TGCGCCAGCAGCCCGGGAGCGGGGGCCCAAGAGACCCAGTACTTC. This translates into CASSPGAGAQETQYF.

The rearrangement uses TRBV9 and TRBJ1-5; TRBD1 matches 7 bases. Germline V gene lookup returns CDR1 SGDLS and CDR2 YYNGEE. The CDR3 sequence is 13 residues long. Trimming removed 7 bases from V and 7 bases from J; junction bases left unmatched: 8. The CDR3 loop reads CASGETGLQPQHF. The DNA of the CDR3 is TGTGCCAGCGGAGAGACAGGGTTACAGCCCCAGCATTTT.

This sequence joins TRBV2 and TRBJ1-2; D may be TRBD1 (5 bases). Looked up from germline, CDR1 is SNHLY and CDR2 is FYNNEI. Trimming removed 2 bases at V and 7 bases at J, with 8 bases between. The CDR3 has 12 amino acids. The CDR3 here is CASSERGGGYTF. The CDR3 nucleotides read TGTGCCAGCAGTGAAAGGGGTGGTGGCTACACCTTC.

The count of this clone is one. This rearrangement joins TRBV7-6 to TRBJ2-5; 12 bases line up with TRBD2. With 5 bases clipped from V and 1 base from J, the junction kept 11 bases outside the gene matches. In germline, CDR1 is SGHVS, CDR2 FNYEAQ. This CDR3 spans 18 amino acids. The CDR3, as DNA: TGTGCCAGCAGCCCGCGGGGTACTAGCGGGGGGTTCCAAGAGACCCAGTACTTC. Translated: CASSPRGTSGGFQETQYF.

This sequence joins TRBV28 and TRBJ1-5, with 8 bases that match TRBD1. V dropped 6 bases and J dropped 6; count of bases not matched to a gene: 10. Per germline, CDR1 MDHEN and CDR2 SYDVKM. The CDR3 is 15 residues long. CDR3 nucleotide sequence: TGTGCCAGCAGGGCCCAGGGGGCGGGTGGTCAGCCCCAGCATTTT. As protein: CASRAQGAGGQPQHF. Full variable domain (rest looked up from reference TRBV28 and TRBJ1-5): DVKVTQSSRYLVKRTGEKVFLECVQDMDHENMFWYRQDPGLGLRLIYFSYDVKMKEKGDIPEGYSVSREKKERFSLILESASTNQTSMYLCASRAQGAGGQPQHFGDGTRLSIL.

The rearrangement uses TRBV6-5 and TRBJ2-3; D unresolved. Trimming took 2 bases from V and 2 from J, leaving 14 bases between them. The CDR3 is 16 amino acids. Germline V lookup: CDR1 MNHEY, CDR2 SVGAGI. The CDR3 region is CASSYGVRVNTDTQYF. The CDR3 DNA reads as TGTGCCAGCAGTTACGGAGTACGGGTAAACACAGATACGCAGTATTTT.

This clone was detected only a few times. The chain carries TRBV27 and TRBJ1-6; D is uncertain. The CDR3 sequence is 15 residues long. Germline V CDR1 and CDR2: MNHEY, SMNVEV (reference sequence). Deletions cut 4 bases from V and 7 bases from J, with 14 bases between. CDR3 in amino acids: CASSWSGTRNSPLHF. The CDR3 DNA sequence: TGTGCCAGCAGTTGGTCCGGAACACGAAATTCACCCCTCCACTTT.

The genes are TRBV6-1 and TRBJ1-5; D not certain. The CDR3 is 11 amino acids. The germline CDR1 and CDR2 sequences are MNHNS and SASEGT. V was trimmed by 3 bases and J by 6 bases, leaving 3 bases between them. The CDR3 spells CASSEPQPQHF. The CDR3, as DNA: TGTGCCAGCAGTGAGCCTCAGCCCCAGCATTTT.

This chain connects TRBV6-1 to TRBJ1-4, with TRBD1 matching 7 bases. The CDR3 has 14 residues. Germline CDR1 is MNHNS and CDR2 is SASEGT. J was trimmed by 7 bases and V by 5 bases; bases with no gene match: 7. The DNA for the CDR3 is TGTGCCAGCAGTCCCGGGACAGTCCCTGAAAAACTGTTTTTT. Amino acid sequence: CASSPGTVPEKLFF.

The rearrangement links TRBV9 to TRBJ2-2; TRBD2 agrees at 8 bases. Germline trimming cut 1 base from V and 8 bases from J; bases unmatched to any gene: 10. Germline CDR1 is SGDLS and CDR2 is YYNGEE. The CDR3 totals 16 residues. CDR3 bases: TGTGCCAGCAGCGTAAGAGACCCAGCGGGGGCGGGGGAGCTGTTTTTT. It translates to CASSVRDPAGAGELFF.

The chain recombines TRBV9 with TRBJ2-3; TRBD2 agrees at 9 bases. V gave up 4 bases and J gave up 2 bases; unmatched junction bases: 5. The CDR3 covers 15 residues. From germline, CDR1 is SGDLS and CDR2 YYNGEE. CDR3: CASSILAGDTDTQYF. CDR3 nucleotide sequence: TGTGCCAGCAGCATTTTAGCGGGAGACACAGATACGCAGTATTTT.

This clone was seen repeatedly, ten times or more. This chain joins TRBV11-3 and TRBJ2-1; D remains unclear. This CDR3 comprises 15 residues. Germline V gene sequence: CDR1 SGHNT, CDR2 YENEEA. Between the trimmed V and J ends, which lost 2 bases and 6 bases, there was a span of 14 bases. In nucleotides, the CDR3 is TGTGCCAGCAGCTTAAATGGGATTGTAGGCAATGAGCAGTTCTTC. It encodes CASSLNGIVGNEQFF. Variable domain in full (rest from reference TRBV11-3 and TRBJ2-1): EAGVVQSPRYKIIEKKQPVAFWCNPISGHNTLYWYLQNLGQGPELLIRYENEEAVDDSQLPKDRFSAERLKGVDSTLKIQPAELGDSAVYLCASSLNGIVGNEQFFGPGTRLTVL.

A single count supports this clone. V and J are TRBV2 and TRBJ1-5; tentative D call: TRBD1 (6 bases). There are 15 residues in the CDR3. Germline V gene data show CDR1 as SNHLY and CDR2 as FYNNEI. V lost 6 bases and J 0 bases, leaving 12 bases between the germline ends. This chain's CDR3 is CASRSTGNSNQPQHF. The CDR3 DNA follows: TGTGCCAGCAGGTCGACAGGAAATAGCAATCAGCCCCAGCATTTT.

J is TRBJ1-1 and V is TRBV5-1, with a tentative D call TRBD1 (6 bases). This CDR3 is 15 amino acids long. The germline V gene has CDR1 SGHRS and CDR2 YFSETQ. Deletions cut 4 bases from V and 0 bases from J, with 13 bases between. CDR3 coding DNA: TGCGCCAGCAGCCAGGATGGACAGATGAACACTGAAGCTTTCTTT. The encoded protein is CASSQDGQMNTEAFF.

This chain connects TRBV5-1 to TRBJ2-7; 7 bases line up with TRBD1. The CDR3 runs to 15 residues. Trimming at V came to 5 bases and at J to 1 base, leaving 9 bases not matched to a gene. Germline CDR1 SGHRS, CDR2 YFSETQ. DNA of the CDR3: TGCGCCAGCAGGGCGAGACAGGGTCTGTCCTACGAGCAGTACTTC. Protein: CASRARQGLSYEQYF.

The chain carries TRBV27 and TRBJ2-5, with TRBD1 identical over 10 bases. CDR1 is MNHEY and CDR2 is SMNVEV in the germline V gene (reference sequence). This CDR3 is built from 12 residues. The junction had 4 bases not matched to a gene; V was cut back by 7 bases and J by 8 bases. CDR3 amino acids: CASTDRGSTQYF. CDR3 DNA sequence: TGTGCCAGCACGGACAGGGGGTCAACCCAGTACTTC.

This chain uses TRBV5-6 with TRBJ1-2, with D unresolved. CDR1 SGHDT and CDR2 YYEEEE come from the germline V gene. This CDR3 has 14 residues. V gave up 0 bases and J gave up 7 bases, with 13 bases separating them. The CDR3 reads CASSLGKGIGGYTF. Here the CDR3 DNA reads TGTGCCAGCAGCTTGGGGAAGGGAATTGGTGGCTACACCTTC.

The chain links TRBV5-8 to TRBJ1-5; possibly TRBD1 for D (6 bases). The germline CDR1 and CDR2 sequences are SGHTS and YDEGEE. The CDR3 sequence is 15 residues long. Trimming pared 2 bases from V and 7 bases from J, leaving 16 bases between. In DNA, the CDR3 is TGTGCCAGCAGCTTAGGGGGGGCCCCCGAACAGCCCCAGCATTTT. Amino acid sequence: CASSLGGAPEQPQHF.

V and J are TRBV9 and TRBJ2-1, with 9 bases matching TRBD2. Germline V gives CDR1 SGDLS, CDR2 YYNGEE. V was clipped by 4 bases and J by 4 bases; unmatched bases: 9. This CDR3 comprises 16 residues. The CDR3: CASSWRFTSGYNEQFF. The CDR3 nucleotides are TGTGCCAGCAGCTGGAGGTTTACTAGCGGGTACAATGAGCAGTTCTTC.

With respect to this clone: The sample carries other DNA sequences with the same CDR3. The chain has TRBV5-1 and TRBJ2-1, with D unresolved. V lost 0 bases and J 9 bases, leaving 16 bases between the germline ends. Germline-derived CDR1 and CDR2 are SGHRS and YFSETQ. This CDR3 spans 15 amino acids. CDR3 sequence: CASSLGGGGLPEQFF. In DNA form, the CDR3 reads TGCGCCAGCAGCTTGGGTGGCGGTGGCCTCCCTGAGCAGTTCTTC.

J is TRBJ2-4 and V is TRBV5-1; 8 bases fit TRBD1. CDR1 and CDR2 from the germline V gene are SGHRS and YFSETQ. With V trimmed by 0 bases and J by 8 bases, 13 bases remained unmatched. CDR3 length equals 17 residues. CDR3: CASSLGPAGTGQDIQYF. The CDR3 DNA reads as TGCGCCAGCAGCTTGGGGCCGGCCGGGACAGGTCAGGACATTCAGTACTTC.

This chain uses TRBV7-9 with TRBJ1-1; 8 bases are shared with TRBD1. The CDR3 extends over 14 amino acids. V lost 6 bases and J lost 8; bases outside the gene matches: 11. From germline, CDR1 is SEHNR and CDR2 FQNEAQ (reference sequence). CDR3 coding DNA: TGTGCCAGCAGACCAGGACAGGGAGGAGGGGAAGCTTTCTTT. Protein sequence: CASRPGQGGGEAFF.

In its sample, this clone was seen a few times. This chain links TRBV18 with TRBJ1-3; 8 nucleotides agree with TRBD1. The J segment lost 1 base and the V segment lost 3 bases, leaving 8 bases of the junction unmatched. Germline CDR1 and CDR2: KGHSH and LQKENI. The CDR3 is 17 residues long. The CDR3 nucleotides are TGTGCCAGCTCACCGGTGGACAGGGTACTGTCTGGAAACACCATATATTTT. Protein product: CASSPVDRVLSGNTIYF.

The chain recombines TRBV15 with TRBJ1-1; TRBD1 might be the D (6 bases). Germline CDR1 reads LNHNV; CDR2 reads YYDKDF (reference sequence). The CDR3 is made up of 15 amino acids. V dropped 7 bases and J dropped 0 bases, with 15 bases sitting between them. This CDR3 is CATKRTRGMNTEAFF. The CDR3 region has the DNA TGTGCCACCAAGCGGACTAGGGGGATGAACACTGAAGCTTTCTTT.

The V gene is TRBV10-2, the J gene TRBJ1-1; 9 bases map to TRBD1. Looked up from germline, CDR1 is WSHSY and CDR2 is SAAADI. The length of the CDR3 is 13 residues. J lost 1 base, V lost 9 bases, and 3 bases had no gene match. The CDR3 is CASKDRGNTEAFF. Written as DNA, the CDR3 is TGCGCCAGTAAGGACAGGGGGAACACTGAAGCTTTCTTT.

The chain combines TRBV5-4 with TRBJ2-5; D may be TRBD1 or TRBD2 (5 bases each). This CDR3 is built from 14 residues. Looked up from germline, CDR1 is SGHNT and CDR2 is YYREEE (reference sequence). The ends were cut back, 4 bases at V and 4 bases at J, with 14 bases in the middle. In DNA, the CDR3 is TGTGCCAGCAGCCTGGGGCCCGGGACAGAGACCCAGTACTTC. Translated: CASSLGPGTETQYF.

This rearrangement joins TRBV19 to TRBJ1-5; no clear D gene. The V gene lost 5 bases and the J gene lost 4 bases, with 12 bases spanning the gap. The CDR3 extends over 14 amino acids. CDR1 is LNHDA and CDR2 is SQIVND in the germline V gene (reference sequence). Here the CDR3 reads CASSLPGLNQPQHF. The CDR3 DNA follows: TGTGCCAGTAGTTTACCGGGGTTAAATCAGCCCCAGCATTTT.